The 25 T cell receptor beta chains given below trace back to one sample, sequenced in a study of T cells in Graves' hyperthyroidism and ophthalmopathy. The investigators amplified TCR beta CDR3 regions from RNA transcripts. In the first-round RT-PCR of the TCR CDR3, the HTBI primer set was used. TCRdb processed the multiplex PCR reads anew with MiXCR; each CDR3 protein has one entry. The sample has under 500,000 distinct CDR3 sequences, more than 12% seen once. The sequenced sample was blood. The receptors come from a man aged 50-60 years with Graves' ophthalmopathy.

In regard to this clonotype: A much larger clone differs by one base, so this may be a read error. J is TRBJ2-5 and V is TRBV6-1; 7 nucleotides match TRBD2. This CDR3 is built from 13 residues. Germline values: CDR1 MNHNS, CDR2 SASEGT. Trimming removed 10 bases from V and 4 bases from J; junction bases left unmatched: 9. The CDR3 sequence: CATRRGGPETQYF. CDR3 nucleotide sequence: TGTGCCACCCGGAGGGGAGGGCCAGAGACCCAGTACTTC.

The gene calls are TRBV5-5 and TRBJ2-1, with D perhaps TRBD2 (5 bases). With 0 bases removed from V and 0 bases from J, the gap between germline ends came to 10 bases. Germline CDR1 SGHKS, CDR2 YYEKEE (reference sequence). The CDR3 consists of 16 residues. Here the CDR3 DNA reads TGTGCCAGCAGCTTGGTAGAGCGGCTCTCCTACAATGAGCAGTTCTTC. This codes for CASSLVERLSYNEQFF. The full variable domain, with the rest looked up from reference TRBV5-5 and TRBJ2-1, is DAGVTQSPTHLIKTRGQQVTLRCSPISGHKSVSWYQQVLGQGPQFIFQYYEKEERGRGNFPDRFSARQFPNYSSELNVNALLLGDSALYLCASSLVERLSYNEQFFGPGTRLTVL.

Ten or more counts support this clonotype. The chain links TRBV20-1 to TRBJ1-1; TRBD1 is a possible D gene (5 bases). The CDR3 is 13 residues long. Looked up from germline, CDR1 is DFQATT and CDR2 is SNEGSKA (reference sequence). The V end lost 1 base, the J end lost 1 base, and 7 bases lay between the germline ends. CDR3 loop: CSARGGGNTEAFF. DNA of the CDR3: TGCAGTGCTAGAGGGGGCGGGAACACTGAAGCTTTCTTT.

This clonotype has ten or more counts. The rearrangement joins TRBV7-9 to TRBJ2-7; 8 bases match TRBD1. CDR3 size: 13 residues. The ends lost 5 bases at V and 5 bases at J; junction bases unmatched: 5. Germline CDR1 reads SEHNR; CDR2 reads FQNEAQ (reference sequence). The CDR3 is CASSLTGDHEQYF. In nucleotides, the CDR3 is TGTGCCAGCAGCCTGACAGGGGACCACGAGCAGTACTTC.

The table lists this clonotype with many counts. The chain links TRBV30 to TRBJ1-5, with TRBD1 matching over 11 bases. Trimming at V came to 2 bases and at J to 6 bases, leaving 6 bases not matched to a gene. This CDR3 spans 15 amino acids. From germline, CDR1 is GTSNPN and CDR2 SVGIG (reference sequence). The CDR3 sequence is CAWSHGQGAFQPQHF. The CDR3 nucleotides read TGTGCCTGGAGTCACGGACAGGGGGCTTTTCAGCCCCAGCATTTT.

The CDR3 reads CSAPPSISSYEQYF. The CDR3 DNA sequence: TGCAGTGCCCCCCCAAGTATTAGCTCCTACGAGCAGTACTTC. The V call is TRBV20-1, the J call TRBJ2-7; D not resolved. The CDR3 spans 14 residues. V lost 6 bases, J lost 0 bases, and 15 bases lay in between. Germline-derived CDR1 and CDR2 are DFQATT and SNEGSKA (reference sequence).

The chain couples TRBV6-2 or TRBV6-3 to TRBJ2-7; 8 bases fit TRBD2. Germline CDR1 and CDR2: MNHEY and SVGEGT. Trimming took 8 bases from V and 3 from J; bases not matched to a gene: 3. CDR3 size: 12 residues. The chain's CDR3 is CASREGNYEQYF. The CDR3 DNA sequence: TGTGCCAGCCGGGAGGGGAACTACGAGCAGTACTTC.

This clonotype showed up many times. V gene TRBV5-1 combines with J gene TRBJ2-7, with 9 positions matching TRBD1. Germline V gives CDR1 SGHRS, CDR2 YFSETQ. This CDR3 region has 14 residues. J lost 5 bases, V lost 4 bases, and 7 bases had no gene match. The CDR3 loop is CASSQGDRVHEQYF. In DNA form, the CDR3 reads TGCGCCAGCAGCCAGGGGGACAGGGTCCACGAGCAGTACTTC.

This clonotype is a singleton in its sample. A single base separates this from a much larger clone, so it may be a read error. The chain is built from TRBV11-2 and TRBJ2-5; 7 bases are a match to TRBD1. The tail of the sequence fits TRBJ2-1 better, so the J call may be wrong. The CDR3 is 15 residues long. Per the germline V gene, CDR1 is SGHAT and CDR2 is FQNNGV. As DNA, the CDR3 is TGTGCCAGCAGCCAAGTGACAGGGCCCCAAGAGACCCAGTTCTTC. This translates into CASSQVTGPQETQFF.

As concerns this clonotype: A read error may explain this, as a much larger clone is one base away. The chain couples TRBV29-1 to TRBJ1-2; perhaps TRBD1 as D (5 bases). Germline assignment: CDR1 SQVTM and CDR2 ANQGSEA. The CDR3 is 15 amino acids. The V end lost 4 bases, the J end lost 7 bases, and 22 bases lay between the germline ends. Here the CDR3 reads CSVGVEGRIVSGYTF. Written as DNA, the CDR3 is TGCAGCGTTGGGGTGGAGGGGCGGATTGTGTCTGGCTACACCTTC.

This clonotype was detected only a few times. This rearrangement joins TRBV11-3 to TRBJ2-5; 8 positions match TRBD1. The CDR3 totals 15 residues. V lost 5 bases, J lost 4 bases, and 9 bases stayed unmatched. CDR1 is SGHNT and CDR2 is YENEEA in the germline V gene. CDR3 sequence reads: CASSPDRGGRETQYF. The CDR3 DNA follows: TGTGCCAGCAGCCCCGACAGGGGTGGGAGAGAGACCCAGTACTTC.

This clonotype was detected ten times or more. The chain has TRBV13 and TRBJ2-7; 8 bases match TRBD2. This CDR3 is built from 14 residues. J lost 4 bases, V lost 0 bases, and 2 bases had no gene match. Germline V gene lookup returns CDR1 PRHDT and CDR2 FYEKMQ (reference sequence). The CDR3 bases are TGTGCCAGCAGCTTAGGGGCTAGCGGGTACGAGCAGTACTTC. Amino acid sequence: CASSLGASGYEQYF. The full variable domain, in which reference TRBV13 and TRBJ2-7 provide the parts outside the CDR3, is AAGVIQSPRHLIKEKRETATLKCYPIPRHDTVYWYQQGPGQDPQFLISFYEKMQSDKGSIPDRFSAQQFSDYHSELNMSSLELGDSALYFCASSLGASGYEQYFGPGTRLTVT.

A note on this clonotype: This may be a read error: a much more frequent sequence differs by one nucleotide. This sequence joins TRBV20-1 and TRBJ2-3; 8 bases match TRBD2. CDR3 length: 15 residues. The germline V gene has CDR1 DFQATT and CDR2 SNEGSKA (reference sequence). The CDR3: CSALPPGRAPDTQCF. CDR3 in DNA: TGCAGTGCCCTGCCCCCCGGGAGGGCCCCAGATACGCAGTGTTTT.

Points on this clonotype: A junction end diverges from the germline sequence, so it may reflect a read error. The chain combines TRBV27 with TRBJ2-7; 11 nucleotides align to TRBD2. The CDR3 contains 15 residues. Germline CDR1 MNHEY, CDR2 SMNVEV (reference sequence). CDR3 protein: CASRKGTSGIYGQYF. CDR3 nucleotides: TGTGCCAGCAGAAAAGGGACTAGCGGAATCTACGGGCAGTACTTC.

This clonotype was recorded many times. The J gene is TRBJ1-5, the V gene TRBV7-8; D might be TRBD1 (5 bases). V was pared by 0 bases and J by 6 bases, with 12 bases between. From germline, CDR1 is SGHVS and CDR2 FQNEAQ. The CDR3 is 15 amino acids. CDR3 DNA sequence: TGTGCCAGCAGCTTAGCTGGGGGGGGGAGTCAGCCCCAGCATTTT. Amino acids: CASSLAGGGSQPQHF.

In this sample, this clonotype turned up a few times. J is TRBJ2-2 and V is TRBV20-1, with 7 bases aligning to TRBD2. Germline V lookup: CDR1 DFQATT, CDR2 SNEGSKA (reference sequence). The CDR3 extends over 15 amino acids. J gave up 5 bases and V 1 base, and 7 bases lay outside the gene matches. The CDR3 DNA follows: TGCAGTGCTAGAGTTGGCTCGGGAGGAACCGGGGAGCTGTTTTTT. It specifies CSARVGSGGTGELFF.

This clonotype was observed many times. The J gene is TRBJ1-3, the V gene TRBV5-1; D may be TRBD1 (5 bases). CDR1 is SGHRS, CDR2 YFSETQ, per germline. The CDR3 has 14 residues. V was pared by 4 bases and J by 7 bases, with 15 bases between. CDR3 amino acids: CASSPQGSGNTIYF. The DNA for the CDR3 is TGCGCCAGCAGCCCGCAGGGATCAGGCAACACCATATATTTT.

The chain carries TRBV27 and TRBJ1-4; D unresolved. Trimming removed 5 bases at V and 8 bases at J, with 12 bases between. This CDR3 spans 13 amino acids. Germline V lookup: CDR1 MNHEY, CDR2 SMNVEV (reference sequence). CDR3 sequence reads: CASSPTRGEKLFF. The CDR3 nucleotides read TGTGCCAGCAGTCCAACTAGAGGAGAAAAACTGTTTTTT.

The chain carries TRBV14 and TRBJ2-7; the match to TRBD2 covers 12 bases. Germline V gives CDR1 SGHDN, CDR2 FVKESK. The CDR3 totals 16 residues. V lost 4 bases to trimming and J lost 0 bases; unmatched junction nucleotides: 4. The CDR3 sequence is CASSPLAGGSSYEQYF. CDR3 nucleotides: TGTGCCAGCAGCCCTCTAGCGGGAGGGAGCTCCTACGAGCAGTACTTC.

This clonotype was observed at least ten times. The rearrangement links TRBV18 to TRBJ2-5; 7 bases line up with TRBD2. The CDR3 has 15 amino acids. Germline V gene sequence: CDR1 KGHSH, CDR2 LQKENI. After removal of 3 bases from V and 2 bases from J, the junction contained 6 bases not matched to a gene. CDR3 nucleotides: TGTGCCAGCTCACCGGGGGAGGGCTTTCAAGAGACCCAGTACTTC. Translating gives CASSPGEGFQETQYF.

This clonotype was found once. Compared with germline, one end of the junction differs, possibly owing to a read error. The V and J genes are TRBV6-2 or TRBV6-3 and TRBJ2-3; D call uncertain. The germline gives CDR1 MNHEY, CDR2 SVGEGT. The CDR3 has 16 residues. CDR3 bases: TGTACCAGCAGTTATGTTGGGGTCACCGTCACAGATGCGCAGTATTTT. It is translated as CTSSYVGVTVTDAQYF.

This clonotype was seen more than once but under ten times. V gene TRBV4-1 combines with J gene TRBJ2-7; TRBD1 might be the D (6 bases). This CDR3 region has 17 residues. The germline gives CDR1 MGHRA, CDR2 YSYEKL. Trimming cost V 1 base and J 3 bases, with 19 bases left between them. The CDR3 DNA reads as TGCGCCAGCAGCCAAGTTCTACAGGGTAACGCAAACTACGAGCAGTACTTC. Translated, it gives CASSQVLQGNANYEQYF.

This clonotype was recorded many times. The gene calls are TRBV11-3 and TRBJ2-2; 14 positions agree with TRBD2. After removal of 5 bases from V and 5 bases from J, the junction contained 10 bases not matched to a gene. Germline CDR1 reads SGHNT; CDR2 reads YENEEA. The CDR3 runs 18 residues. The CDR3 loop reads CASSPGTSGSSTTGELFF. The CDR3 DNA sequence: TGTGCCAGCAGCCCCGGGACTAGCGGGAGCTCGACGACCGGGGAGCTGTTTTTT. Full variable domain (rest looked up from reference TRBV11-3 and TRBJ2-2): EAGVVQSPRYKIIEKKQPVAFWCNPISGHNTLYWYLQNLGQGPELLIRYENEEAVDDSQLPKDRFSAERLKGVDSTLKIQPAELGDSAVYLCASSPGTSGSSTTGELFFGEGSRLTVL.

This clonotype was recorded many times. The chain is built from TRBV30 and TRBJ2-1; 11 bases match TRBD2. This CDR3 has 19 amino acids. J lost 0 bases, V lost 1 base, and 11 bases had no gene match. Germline lookup yields CDR1 GTSNPN and CDR2 SVGIG (reference sequence). The chain's CDR3 is CAWSEGEASGRSSYNEQFF. The DNA of the CDR3 is TGTGCCTGGAGTGAGGGGGAGGCTAGCGGGAGGAGCTCCTACAATGAGCAGTTCTTC.

This clonotype has a handful of counts. The chain has TRBV5-1 and TRBJ1-1, with D uncertain. V lost 3 bases and J 1 base, leaving 7 bases between the germline ends. The CDR3 contains 13 residues. Germline V gives CDR1 SGHRS, CDR2 YFSETQ. The CDR3 DNA follows: TGCGCCAGCAGCTCGTTCACGAACACTGAAGCTTTCTTT. This translates into CASSSFTNTEAFF.